The clone carrying this T cell receptor (beta chain) was picked up many times. Produced via immunoSEQ multiplex PCR; TCRdb's table is partial and in-frame only. The sample holds roughly 200,000 clones, 79% seen once. V lost 0 bases, J lost 6 bases, and 8 bases lay in between. This CDR3 contains 13 residues. The data were obtained in a study of blood T cell repertoires in COVID-19. Looking at the study overall: Samples taken during acute and convalescent COVID-19 were collected in the United States, Italy and Spain.

The receptor was derived from a woman aged 40 to 50 with COVID-19, enrolled during active disease. This chain connects TRBV12-3 or TRBV12-4 to TRBJ1-1; D is possibly TRBD1 (6 bases). Material for sequencing was peripheral blood. The CDR3 coding sequence is TGTGCCAGCAGTTTAGCGCAGGGGTCTGAAGCTTTCTTT. Its protein is CASSLAQGSEAFF.